A single sample is the source of the 23 T cell receptor beta chains below, sequenced in a study of shared clonotypes between healthy human individuals. The protocol was immunoSEQ multiplex PCR, while the TCRdb copy is restricted to in-frame clones and leaves out a portion. The sample gives approximately 2.5 million clones, under 95% of which show up once; 0.36% is in the top ten. Sequences were obtained from naive CD4+ T cells from PBMCs. Sample subset: CD45RA+ positively selected. The receptors derive from a man aged 18 to 35 in good health. Some clones in this sample may be carry-over from other donors' samples.

This chain joins TRBV27 and TRBJ2-7, with TRBD2 identical over 7 bases. This CDR3 spans 15 amino acids. Germline V CDR1 and CDR2: MNHEY, SMNVEV (reference sequence). V shed 1 base, J shed 4 bases, and the junction held 7 bases outside the gene matches. DNA for the CDR3: TGTGCCAGCAGTTTATACGGGGGAGGGGCATACGAGCAGTACTTC. It encodes CASSLYGGGAYEQYF.

This chain uses TRBV5-1 with TRBJ2-6; the D gene is possibly TRBD1 (6 bases). Trimming shortened V by 0 bases and J by 0 bases, and 10 bases separated the two germline ends. This CDR3 is 17 amino acids long. Germline V gene lookup returns CDR1 SGHRS and CDR2 YFSETQ. Written as DNA, the CDR3 is TGCGCCAGCAGCTTGGACAGGGAAAGCTCTGGGGCCAACGTCCTGACTTTC. As protein: CASSLDRESSGANVLTF.

The chain combines TRBV28 with TRBJ1-3; D not resolved. Trimming pared 1 base from V and 4 bases from J, leaving 8 bases between. This CDR3 comprises 14 residues. Per the germline V gene, CDR1 is MDHEN and CDR2 is SYDVKM. The CDR3 loop is CASSLLAPGNTIYF. The DNA for the CDR3 is TGTGCCAGCAGTTTATTGGCGCCGGGAAACACCATATATTTT. The entire variable domain, with the rest obtained from reference TRBV28 and TRBJ1-3, is as follows: DVKVTQSSRYLVKRTGEKVFLECVQDMDHENMFWYRQDPGLGLRLIYFSYDVKMKEKGDIPEGYSVSREKKERFSLILESASTNQTSMYLCASSLLAPGNTIYFGEGSWLTVV.

The sample holds one count of this clone. The V and J genes are TRBV29-1 and TRBJ2-7; D may be TRBD1 (6 bases). V shed 7 bases and J shed 2 bases, with 12 bases lying between them. The CDR3 is 12 residues long. Per the germline V gene, CDR1 is SQVTM and CDR2 is ANQGSEA. CDR3 DNA: TGCAGCGCCTCAGGGGAGCCCTACGAGCAGTACTTC. Translation: CSASGEPYEQYF.

The CDR3 region has the DNA TGTGCCAGTAGTATGGGTCCCGGGCTGAACACCGGGGAGCTGTTTTTT. Encoded protein: CASSMGPGLNTGELFF. The chain joins TRBV19 to TRBJ2-2; no definite D call. V was trimmed by 3 bases and J by 1 base, leaving 12 bases between them. The germline V gene has CDR1 LNHDA and CDR2 SQIVND (reference sequence). CDR3 size: 16 residues.

The chain carries TRBV28 and TRBJ1-2; D uncertain. The V end was cut by 6 bases, the J end by 5 bases, with 13 bases between. CDR3 size: 13 residues. CDR1 and CDR2 (germline): MDHEN, SYDVKM. CDR3 bases: TGTGCCAGCAGCCCAGATTGGGGTTATGGCTACACCTTC. This gives the protein CASSPDWGYGYTF.

The V and J genes are TRBV5-4 and TRBJ1-2; TRBD1 aligns across 7 bases. V trimming: 4 bases; J trimming: 7 bases; junction bases outside the gene matches: 13. The germline gives CDR1 SGHNT, CDR2 YYREEE (reference sequence). This CDR3 has 15 residues. This CDR3 is CASSTGDRVGFGYTF. Written as DNA, the CDR3 is TGTGCCAGCAGCACGGGCGACAGGGTGGGTTTTGGCTACACCTTC. The full variable domain, with the rest looked up from reference TRBV5-4 and TRBJ1-2, is ETGVTQSPTHLIKTRGQQVTLRCSSQSGHNTVSWYQQALGQGPQFIFQYYREEENGRGNFPPRFSGLQFPNYSSELNVNALELDDSALYLCASSTGDRVGFGYTFGSGTRLTVV.

The rearrangement joins TRBV21-1 to TRBJ2-5. TRBV21-1 is a pseudogene segment. This CDR3 contains 13 residues. CDR3 nucleotides: TGTGCCAGCGGAGGGGGGTTACAAGGGACCCAGTACTTC. Its translation: CASGGGLQGTQYF.

The V and J genes are TRBV9 and TRBJ2-7; no clear D. V was clipped by 7 bases and J by 6 bases, with 8 bases between them. The length of the CDR3 is 10 residues. In germline, CDR1 is SGDLS, CDR2 YYNGEE. The CDR3, as DNA: TGTGCCAGCTTCGTGAGCGAGCAGTACTTC. Translating gives CASFVSEQYF.

The chain recombines TRBV4-2 with TRBJ1-4; 9 bases fit TRBD1. The CDR3 spans 14 residues. Germline CDR1 and CDR2: LGHNA and YNFKEQ. J gave up 8 bases and V 1 base, and 2 bases lay outside the gene matches. The CDR3 protein is CASSQGDRDEKLFF. CDR3 DNA sequence: TGTGCCAGCAGCCAAGGGGACAGGGACGAAAAACTGTTTTTT.

The rearrangement uses TRBV28 and TRBJ2-7; 11 positions agree with TRBD2. Germline CDR1 reads MDHEN; CDR2 reads SYDVKM. Trimming removed 4 bases from V and 5 bases from J; junction bases left unmatched: 7. CDR3 length equals 15 residues. The chain's CDR3 is CASSYSGLAGHEQYF. CDR3 bases: TGTGCCAGCAGTTACAGCGGACTAGCGGGCCACGAGCAGTACTTC.

The rearrangement uses TRBV28 and TRBJ1-2, with D tentatively TRBD1 (5 bases). The CDR3 length is 14 residues. Trimming removed 3 bases from V and 8 bases from J, with 16 bases in between. Germline CDR1 and CDR2: MDHEN and SYDVKM. CDR3 bases: TGTGCCAGCAGTTTGGAGCGTCAGGGTTACGGCTACACCTTC. Residues: CASSLERQGYGYTF.

This rearrangement joins TRBV29-1 to TRBJ2-3, with 13 nucleotides matching TRBD2. J gave up 1 base and V 3 bases, and 13 bases lay outside the gene matches. Germline CDR1 SQVTM, CDR2 ANQGSEA. The CDR3 runs to 19 residues. The CDR3: CSVDRLGTSGISGTDTQYF. CDR3 bases: TGCAGCGTTGACCGTTTGGGGACTAGCGGGATATCGGGCACAGATACGCAGTATTTT.

As for this clone: This likely comes from a read error, as the CDR3 has no conserved phenylalanine or tryptophan at its end. Because the CDR3's place on the DNA is in doubt, the DNA is left out and the CDR3 is given as listed by TCRdb. V is TRBV5-1 and J is TRBJ2-6. Germline V gene data show CDR1 as SGHRS and CDR2 as YFSETQ. The CDR3 is 11 amino acids in total, end residues counted. The CDR3 loop is CASTFVSVHKV.

The rearrangement links TRBV12-5 to TRBJ2-1; 11 positions agree with TRBD1. There are 19 residues in the CDR3. The germline V gene encodes CDR1 LGHNT and CDR2 FRNRAP. Germline trimming cut 0 bases from V and 4 bases from J; bases unmatched to any gene: 11. The CDR3: CASGLVKGGGQGAYNEQFF. For the CDR3, the DNA is TGTGCTAGTGGTTTGGTAAAGGGAGGCGGACAGGGGGCGTACAATGAGCAGTTCTTC.

There are a few counts of this clone. CDR3 nucleotide sequence: TGCAGCGTTGTTTCACTCACTGAAGCTTTCTTT. This translates into CSVVSLTEAFF. This rearrangement joins TRBV29-1 to TRBJ1-1; D is unresolved. There are 11 residues in the CDR3. V was cut by 4 bases and J by 4 bases, with 7 bases left in between. Per germline, CDR1 SQVTM and CDR2 ANQGSEA.

The V call is TRBV4-1, the J call TRBJ2-7; D call uncertain. The CDR3 spans 12 residues. Germline loops: CDR1 MGHRA, CDR2 YSYEKL. V dropped 0 bases and J dropped 7 bases, with 7 bases sitting between them. The CDR3 region is CASSQDWKEQYF. As DNA, the CDR3 is TGCGCCAGCAGCCAAGATTGGAAAGAGCAGTACTTC.

This rearrangement joins TRBV5-4 to TRBJ2-7; 8 bases are a match to TRBD1. CDR3 length equals 14 residues. With 4 bases clipped from V and 3 bases from J, the junction kept 6 bases outside the gene matches. Germline CDR1 reads SGHNT; CDR2 reads YYREEE (reference sequence). Written as DNA, the CDR3 is TGTGCCAGCAGCCCAGGGGGCCGTATCTACGAGCAGTACTTC. Translated: CASSPGGRIYEQYF.

In this sample, this clone turned up once. The chain employs TRBV6-5 and TRBJ2-7, with 7 bases fitting TRBD1. V gave up 6 bases and J gave up 4 bases; unmatched junction bases: 9. The CDR3 runs 14 residues. The germline V gene encodes CDR1 MNHEY and CDR2 SVGAGI. For the CDR3, the DNA is TGTGCCAGCAGACGAGTTTCAGGGGGATACGAGCAGTACTTC. It specifies CASRRVSGGYEQYF.

This sequence joins TRBV11-3 and TRBJ1-5, with D unclear. The length of the CDR3 is 15 residues. Trimming cost V 5 bases and J 2 bases, with 13 bases left between them. CDR1 SGHNT and CDR2 YENEEA come from the germline V gene. CDR3 amino acids: CASSDGPPGNQPQHF. CDR3 sequence (DNA): TGTGCCAGCAGCGATGGACCTCCAGGCAATCAGCCCCAGCATTTT.

Notes on this clone: Within the sample, other DNA sequences also encode this same CDR3. The chain combines TRBV7-2 with TRBJ1-2; no reliable D call. Germline V gene sequence: CDR1 SGHTA, CDR2 FQGNSA. Between the trimmed V and J ends, which lost 1 base and 7 bases, there was a span of 10 bases. The CDR3 has 13 amino acids. The CDR3 protein is CASSLEGGSGYTF. DNA for the CDR3: TGTGCCAGCAGCTTAGAAGGTGGGAGTGGCTACACCTTC. The whole variable domain, remainder taken from reference TRBV7-2 and TRBJ1-2, is GAGVSQSPSNKVTEKGKDVELRCDPISGHTALYWYRQSLGQGLEFLIYFQGNSAPDKSGLPSDRFSAERTGGSVSTLTIQRTQQEDSAVYLCASSLEGGSGYTFGSGTRLTVV.

This sequence joins TRBV21-1 and TRBJ2-3; TRBD2, the table's D call, was not compared with the DNA. TRBV21-1 is described as a pseudogene. This CDR3 contains 14 residues. CDR3 coding DNA: TGTGCCAGCAGGTCGGGACTCCCAACAGATACGCAGTATTTT. It yields the protein CASRSGLPTDTQYF.

The chain has TRBV5-8 and TRBJ1-2; D might be TRBD1 (5 bases). Germline CDR1 is SGHTS and CDR2 is YDEGEE. The V end lost 1 base, the J end lost 3 bases, and 10 bases lay between the germline ends. The CDR3 spans 14 residues. Here the CDR3 reads CASSLLTGDYGYTF. CDR3 DNA sequence: TGTGCCAGCAGCTTGCTAACAGGCGACTATGGCTACACCTTC. The full variable domain, its missing parts supplied by reference TRBV5-8 and TRBJ1-2, is EAGVTQSPTHLIKTRGQQATLRCSPISGHTSVYWYQQALGLGLQFLLWYDEGEERNRGNFPPRFSGRQFPNYSSELNVNALELEDSALYLCASSLLTGDYGYTFGSGTRLTVV.